This TCR beta chain was obtained from a study of T cell responses to AZD1222 COVID-19 vaccine. Findings of the study overall: Spike regions recognized by vaccine-associated CD4 TCRs spanned the protein, led by 160-218 and 743-854.

Concerning this clone: The antigen remains unidentified.

TCRdb's copy holds only in-frame clones and misses some; the assay was immunoSEQ multiplex PCR. The sample comprises some 150,000 clones, about 87% of which are singletons, and approximately 16% rests with the top ten. The TCR sequence derives from an adult in good health. Source: peripheral blood, taken on day 0 of AZD1222 vaccination.

CDR3 region: CASSSDRGPYNSPLHF. CDR3 DNA: TGTGCCAGCAGCTCCGACAGGGGCCCTTATAATTCACCCCTCCACTTT. This chain uses TRBV7-2 with TRBJ1-6; the match to TRBD1 covers 8 bases. Trimming took 4 bases from V and 4 from J; bases not matched to a gene: 6. The CDR3 consists of 16 residues. CDR1 and CDR2 (germline): SGHTA, FQGNSA.